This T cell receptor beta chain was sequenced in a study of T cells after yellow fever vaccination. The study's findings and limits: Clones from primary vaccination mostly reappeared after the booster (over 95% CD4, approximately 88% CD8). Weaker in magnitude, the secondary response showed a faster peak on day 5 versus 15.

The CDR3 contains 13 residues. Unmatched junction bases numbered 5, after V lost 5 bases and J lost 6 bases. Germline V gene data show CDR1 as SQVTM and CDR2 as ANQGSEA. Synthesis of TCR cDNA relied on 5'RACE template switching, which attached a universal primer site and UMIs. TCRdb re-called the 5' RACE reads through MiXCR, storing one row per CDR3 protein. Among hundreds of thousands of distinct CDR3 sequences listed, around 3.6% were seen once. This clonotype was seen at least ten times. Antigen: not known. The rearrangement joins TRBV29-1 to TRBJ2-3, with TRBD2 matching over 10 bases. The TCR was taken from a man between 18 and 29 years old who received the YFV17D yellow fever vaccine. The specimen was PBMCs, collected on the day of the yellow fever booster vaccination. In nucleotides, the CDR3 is TGCAGCGTTACACTAGCGGGGCGCGATACGCAGTATTTT. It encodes CSVTLAGRDTQYF.